A single sample is the source of the 12 T cell receptor beta chains below, sequenced in a study of blood T cell repertoires in COVID-19. The protocol was immunoSEQ multiplex PCR, while the TCRdb copy is restricted to in-frame clones and leaves out a portion. The repertoire holds some 370,000 clones, around 92% seen once, with roughly 1.2% in the top ten. Material: peripheral blood. These receptors came from a man aged 35 to 55 with acute or convalescent COVID-19.

The chain recombines TRBV30 with TRBJ2-5; 7 bases agree with TRBD2. Trimming took 4 bases from V and 5 from J; bases not matched to a gene: 7. The CDR3 is made up of 13 amino acids. Germline CDR1 and CDR2: GTSNPN and SVGIG (reference sequence). The CDR3 spells CAWISEGGETQYF. Written as DNA, the CDR3 is TGTGCCTGGATCTCGGAGGGAGGGGAGACCCAGTACTTC.

The CDR3 DNA follows: TGTGCCAGCAAAGTCGGCCCCCGCCAGGATTACAATGAGCAGTTCTTC. Residues: CASKVGPRQDYNEQFF. This chain links TRBV27 with TRBJ2-1; D call uncertain. The V gene's germline CDR1 is MNHEY and CDR2 SMNVEV (reference sequence). The CDR3 runs to 16 residues. Trimming took 7 bases from V and 4 from J, leaving 20 bases between them.

The chain combines TRBV7-9 with TRBJ2-5; perhaps TRBD1 as D (6 bases). Germline V lookup: CDR1 SEHNR, CDR2 FQNEAQ (reference sequence). The CDR3 totals 16 residues. V shed 2 bases and J shed 2 bases, with 15 bases lying between them. The CDR3: CASSLSHRAFQETQYF. In DNA form, the CDR3 reads TGTGCCAGCAGCTTATCGCACAGGGCCTTTCAAGAGACCCAGTACTTC.

CDR3 DNA sequence: TGCAGTGCTAGAGTCAGGGGCTCTTACTTC. Encoded protein: CSARVRGSYF. This sequence joins TRBV20-1 and TRBJ2-7, with D perhaps TRBD1 (6 bases). V was cut by 1 base and J by 13 bases, with 11 bases left in between. Germline loops: CDR1 DFQATT, CDR2 SNEGSKA (reference sequence). The CDR3 covers 10 residues.

The chain has TRBV7-8 and TRBJ1-1, with 12 bases aligning to TRBD1. V trimming: 0 bases; J trimming: 1 base; junction bases outside the gene matches: 15. Germline V gene data show CDR1 as SGHVS and CDR2 as FQNEAQ. The length of the CDR3 is 21 residues. In nucleotides, the CDR3 is TGTGCCAGCAGCTTAGCGCTGGGACAGGGGGCGCTGGTTAATGGGAACACTGAAGCTTTCTTT. Its protein is CASSLALGQGALVNGNTEAFF. Full variable domain (outside the CDR3, taken from reference TRBV7-8 and TRBJ1-1): GAGVSQSPRYKVAKRGQDVALRCDPISGHVSLFWYQQALGQGPEFLTYFQNEAQLDKSGLPSDRFFAERPEGSVSTLKIQRTQQEDSAVYLCASSLALGQGALVNGNTEAFFGQGTRLTVV.

This clone is a singleton in its sample. V usage is TRBV9 and J usage is TRBJ1-4; D possibly corresponds to TRBD1 (6 bases). Between the trimmed V and J ends, which lost 0 bases and 8 bases, there was a span of 14 bases. This CDR3 is built from 15 residues. CDR1 and CDR2 from the germline V gene are SGDLS and YYNGEE. This CDR3 reads CASSVGVTTGEKLFF. In DNA form, the CDR3 reads TGTGCCAGCAGCGTAGGTGTCACAACAGGGGAAAAACTGTTTTTT. The full variable domain, rest sourced from reference TRBV9 and TRBJ1-4, is DSGVTQTPKHLITATGQRVTLRCSPRSGDLSVYWYQQSLDQGLQFLIQYYNGEERAKGNILERFSAQQFPDLHSELNLSSLELGDSALYFCASSVGVTTGEKLFFGSGTQLSVL.

The chain is built from TRBV3-1 (or the pseudogene TRBV3-2) and TRBJ2-1; 7 bases map to TRBD1. The germline CDR1 and CDR2 sequences are LGHDT and YNNKEL (reference sequence). The CDR3 has 15 residues. Unmatched junction bases numbered 4, after V lost 1 base and J lost 4 bases. This CDR3 reads CASSQGGTVYNEQFF. In DNA form, the CDR3 reads TGTGCCAGCAGCCAAGGTGGGACAGTGTACAATGAGCAGTTCTTC.

The chain carries TRBV11-2 and TRBJ2-7; 7 nucleotides agree with TRBD2. The CDR3 has 15 residues. The trim removed 5 bases at V and 1 base at J, leaving 8 bases unmatched. Germline CDR1 and CDR2: SGHAT and FQNNGV. CDR3 in amino acids: CASSKLTSRSYEQYF. The CDR3 DNA sequence: TGTGCCAGCAGCAAATTGACTAGCCGGTCCTACGAGCAGTACTTC.

The rearrangement joins TRBV7-2 to TRBJ2-4; 8 nucleotides agree with TRBD1. V was clipped by 1 base and J by 1 base; unmatched bases: 3. Germline CDR1 SGHTA, CDR2 FQGNSA. The CDR3 sequence is 16 residues long. The CDR3 sequence is CASSLGWDRAKNIQYF. CDR3 nucleotide sequence: TGTGCCAGCAGCTTAGGTTGGGACAGGGCCAAAAACATTCAGTACTTC.

The chain is built from TRBV5-1 and TRBJ1-1, with TRBD1 matching over 9 bases. This CDR3 is 17 amino acids long. Trimming at V came to 7 bases and at J to 1 base, leaving 14 bases not matched to a gene. CDR1 is SGHRS, CDR2 YFSETQ, per germline. Here the CDR3 DNA reads TGCGCCAGCCAAACCGGACAGGGGAGGGTCGGGAACACTGAAGCTTTCTTT. The encoded protein is CASQTGQGRVGNTEAFF.

The rearrangement uses TRBV27 and TRBJ2-7, with 10 bases matching TRBD1. The ends lost 10 bases at V and 3 bases at J; junction bases unmatched: 9. Germline CDR1 is MNHEY and CDR2 is SMNVEV (reference sequence). The CDR3 spans 14 residues. CDR3 in amino acids: CATRRQGAIYEQYF. The CDR3 DNA follows: TGTGCCACCCGTAGACAGGGGGCTATCTACGAGCAGTACTTC.

The V gene is TRBV13, the J gene TRBJ2-7; D is uncertain. The length of the CDR3 is 11 residues. V was trimmed by 4 bases and J by 3 bases, leaving 4 bases between them. Germline V gene sequence: CDR1 PRHDT, CDR2 FYEKMQ (reference sequence). This CDR3 is CASSSSYEQYF. The CDR3 DNA sequence: TGTGCCAGCAGCTCCAGCTACGAGCAGTACTTC.